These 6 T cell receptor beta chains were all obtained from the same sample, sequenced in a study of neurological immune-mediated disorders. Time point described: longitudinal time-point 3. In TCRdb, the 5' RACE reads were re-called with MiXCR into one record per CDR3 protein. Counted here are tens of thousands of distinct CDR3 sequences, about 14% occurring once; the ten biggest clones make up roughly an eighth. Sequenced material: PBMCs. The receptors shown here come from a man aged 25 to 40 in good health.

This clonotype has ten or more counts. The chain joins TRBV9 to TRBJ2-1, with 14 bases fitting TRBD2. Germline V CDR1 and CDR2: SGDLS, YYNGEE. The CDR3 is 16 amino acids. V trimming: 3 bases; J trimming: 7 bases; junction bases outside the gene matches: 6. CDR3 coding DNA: TGTGCCAGCAGCGATCCGGGACTAGCGGGAGTTAATGAGCAGTTCTTC. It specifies CASSDPGLAGVNEQFF.

CDR3 DNA sequence: TGCGCCAGCAGCCCAGCGGGGGAAAGCACAGATACGCAGTATTTT. The encoded protein is CASSPAGESTDTQYF. The V gene is TRBV5-1, the J gene TRBJ2-3; 8 bases agree with TRBD2. After removal of 4 bases from V and 0 bases from J, the junction contained 4 bases not matched to a gene. The germline V gene encodes CDR1 SGHRS and CDR2 YFSETQ. The CDR3 is made up of 15 amino acids. Filled out from reference TRBV5-1 and TRBJ2-3, the complete variable domain reads KAGVTQTPRYLIKTRGQQVTLSCSPISGHRSVSWYQQTPGQGLQFLFEYFSETQRNKGNFPGRFSGRQFSNSRSEMNVSTLELGDSALYLCASSPAGESTDTQYFGPGTRLTVL.

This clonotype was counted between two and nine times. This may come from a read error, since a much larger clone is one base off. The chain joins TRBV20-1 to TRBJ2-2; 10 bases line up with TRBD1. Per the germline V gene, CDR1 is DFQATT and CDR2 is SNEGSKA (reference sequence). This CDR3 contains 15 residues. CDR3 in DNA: TGCAGTGCTACCCGACAGGGGGCCAACACCCGGGAGCTGTTTTTT. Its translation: CSATRQGANTRELFF.

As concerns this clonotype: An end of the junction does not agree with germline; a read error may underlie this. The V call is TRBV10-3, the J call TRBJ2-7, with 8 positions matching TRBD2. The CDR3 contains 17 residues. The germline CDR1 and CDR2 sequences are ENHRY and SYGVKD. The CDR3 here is CAISEWSREDNPGEPYF. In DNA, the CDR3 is TGTGCCATCAGTGAATGGTCGCGGGAGGATAACCCTGGAGAGCCGTACTTC.

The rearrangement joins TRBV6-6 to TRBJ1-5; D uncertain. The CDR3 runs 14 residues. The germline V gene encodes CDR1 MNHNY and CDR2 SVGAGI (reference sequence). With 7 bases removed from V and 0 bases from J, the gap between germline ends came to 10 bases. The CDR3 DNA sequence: TGTGCCAGCACCAAGTCCGTTAGCAATCAGCCCCAGCATTTT. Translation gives CASTKSVSNQPQHF.

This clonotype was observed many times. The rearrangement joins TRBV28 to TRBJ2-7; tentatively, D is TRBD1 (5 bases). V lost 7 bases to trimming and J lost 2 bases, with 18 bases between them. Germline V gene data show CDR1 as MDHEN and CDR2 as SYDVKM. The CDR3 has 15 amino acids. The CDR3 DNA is TGTGCCAGCAAATCCGACAGACAGCGCACCTACGAGCAGTACTTC. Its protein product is CASKSDRQRTYEQYF.